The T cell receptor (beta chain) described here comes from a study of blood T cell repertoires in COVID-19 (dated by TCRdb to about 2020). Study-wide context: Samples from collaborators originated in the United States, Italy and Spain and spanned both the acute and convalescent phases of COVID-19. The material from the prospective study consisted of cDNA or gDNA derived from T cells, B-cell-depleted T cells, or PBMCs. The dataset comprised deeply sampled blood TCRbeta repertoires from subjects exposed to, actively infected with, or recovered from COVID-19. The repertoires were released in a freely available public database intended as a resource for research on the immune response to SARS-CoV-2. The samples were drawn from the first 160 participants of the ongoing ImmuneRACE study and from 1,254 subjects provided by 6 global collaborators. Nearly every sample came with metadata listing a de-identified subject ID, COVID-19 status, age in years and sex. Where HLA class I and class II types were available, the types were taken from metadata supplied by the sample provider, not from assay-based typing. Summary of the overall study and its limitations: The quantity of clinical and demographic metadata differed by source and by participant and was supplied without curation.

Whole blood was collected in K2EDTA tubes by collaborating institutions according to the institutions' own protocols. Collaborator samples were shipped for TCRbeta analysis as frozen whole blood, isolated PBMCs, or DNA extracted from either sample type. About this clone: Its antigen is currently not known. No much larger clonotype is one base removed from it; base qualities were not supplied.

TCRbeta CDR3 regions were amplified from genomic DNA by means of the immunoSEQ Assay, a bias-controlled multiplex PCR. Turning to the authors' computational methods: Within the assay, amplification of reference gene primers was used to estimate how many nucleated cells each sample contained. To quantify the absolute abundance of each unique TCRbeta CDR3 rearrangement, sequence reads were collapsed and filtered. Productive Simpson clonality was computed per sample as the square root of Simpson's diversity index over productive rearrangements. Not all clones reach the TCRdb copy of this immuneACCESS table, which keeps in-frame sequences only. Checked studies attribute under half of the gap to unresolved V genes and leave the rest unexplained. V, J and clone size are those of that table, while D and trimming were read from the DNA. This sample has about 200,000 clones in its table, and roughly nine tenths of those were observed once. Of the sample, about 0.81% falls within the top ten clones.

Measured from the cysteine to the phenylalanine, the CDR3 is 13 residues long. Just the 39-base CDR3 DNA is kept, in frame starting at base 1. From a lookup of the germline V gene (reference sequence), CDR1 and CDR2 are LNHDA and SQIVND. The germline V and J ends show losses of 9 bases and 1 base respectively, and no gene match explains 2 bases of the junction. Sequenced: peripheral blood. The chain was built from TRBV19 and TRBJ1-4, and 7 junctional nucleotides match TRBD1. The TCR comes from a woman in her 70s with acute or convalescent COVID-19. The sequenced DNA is TGTGCCAGCCAGGGGGGAACTAATGAAAAACTGTTTTTT. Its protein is CASQGGTNEKLFF.